The 2 T cell receptor beta chains below all came from one sample that was sequenced in a study of cytomegalovirus exposure and HLA in healthy donors. It was with 60 Vbeta and 13 Jbeta primers that the PCR ran. Profiling relied on immunoSEQ multiplex PCR, and the TCRdb table lists in-frame clones only, not all of them. The table lists around 68,000 clones, 85% to 90% of them singletons. Sequenced input: PBMCs. These receptors were taken from a female donor in good health and CMV-seronegative.

The J gene is TRBJ2-5, the V gene TRBV11-1; TRBD1 aligns across 7 bases. The end of the DNA fits TRBJ2-7 better, so the J call may be wrong. The V gene's germline CDR1 is SGHAT and CDR2 FQDESV (reference sequence). There are 14 residues in the CDR3. This CDR3 is CASSSEQGPYEQYF. The CDR3 DNA reads TGTGCCAGCAGCTCGGAACAGGGGCCCTACGAGCAGTACTTC.

The chain carries TRBV23-1 and TRBJ2-2; 7 bases map to TRBD2. TRBV23-1 carries the ORF label, with uncertain function. The junction had 12 bases not matched to a gene; V was cut back by 0 bases and J by 8 bases. This CDR3 contains 17 residues. The CDR3 bases are TGCGCCAGCAGTCAATCGGTCCGTGGGAGCGGGGCTGGGGAGCTGTTTTTT. It codes for CASSQSVRGSGAGELFF.